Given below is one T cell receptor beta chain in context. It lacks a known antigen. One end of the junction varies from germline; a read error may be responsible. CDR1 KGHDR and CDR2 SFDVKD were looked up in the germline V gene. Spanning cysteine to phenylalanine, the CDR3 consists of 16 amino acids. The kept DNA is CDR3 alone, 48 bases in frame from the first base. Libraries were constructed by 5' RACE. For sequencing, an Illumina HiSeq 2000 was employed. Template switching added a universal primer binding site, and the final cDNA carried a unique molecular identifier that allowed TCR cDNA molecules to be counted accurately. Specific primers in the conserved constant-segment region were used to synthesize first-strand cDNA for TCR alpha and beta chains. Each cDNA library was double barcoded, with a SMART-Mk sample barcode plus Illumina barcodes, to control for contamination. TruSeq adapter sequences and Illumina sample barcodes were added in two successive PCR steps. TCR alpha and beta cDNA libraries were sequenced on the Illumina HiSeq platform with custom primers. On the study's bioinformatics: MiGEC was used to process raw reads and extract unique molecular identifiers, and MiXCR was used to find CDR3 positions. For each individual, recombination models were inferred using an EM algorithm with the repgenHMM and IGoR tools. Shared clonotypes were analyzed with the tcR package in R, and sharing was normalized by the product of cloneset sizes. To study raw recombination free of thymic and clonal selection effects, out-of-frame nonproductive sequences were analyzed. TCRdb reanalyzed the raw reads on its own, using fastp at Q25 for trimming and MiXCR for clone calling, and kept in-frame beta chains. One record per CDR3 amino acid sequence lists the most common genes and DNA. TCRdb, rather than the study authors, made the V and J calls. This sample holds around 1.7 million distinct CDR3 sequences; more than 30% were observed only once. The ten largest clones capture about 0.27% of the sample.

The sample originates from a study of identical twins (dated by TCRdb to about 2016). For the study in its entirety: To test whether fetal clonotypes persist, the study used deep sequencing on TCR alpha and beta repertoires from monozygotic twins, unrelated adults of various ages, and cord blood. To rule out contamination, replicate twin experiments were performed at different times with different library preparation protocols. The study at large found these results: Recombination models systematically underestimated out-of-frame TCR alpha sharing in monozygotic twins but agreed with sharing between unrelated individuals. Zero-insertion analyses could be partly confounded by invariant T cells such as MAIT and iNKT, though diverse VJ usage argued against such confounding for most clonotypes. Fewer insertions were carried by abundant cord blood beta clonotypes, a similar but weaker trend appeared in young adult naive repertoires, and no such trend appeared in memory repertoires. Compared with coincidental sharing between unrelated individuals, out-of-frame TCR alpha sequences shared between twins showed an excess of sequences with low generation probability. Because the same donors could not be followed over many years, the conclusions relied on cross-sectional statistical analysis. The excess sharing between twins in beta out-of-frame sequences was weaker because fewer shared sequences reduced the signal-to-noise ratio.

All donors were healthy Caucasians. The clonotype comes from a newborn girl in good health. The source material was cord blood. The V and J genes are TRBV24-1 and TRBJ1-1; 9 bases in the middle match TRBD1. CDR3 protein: CAPSAGQGVRGTEAFF. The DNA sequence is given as TGTGCCCCCAGTGCGGGACAGGGAGTACGAGGAACTGAAGCTTTCTTT.